This T cell receptor (beta chain) was recovered during a study of T-cell reconstitution after alpha-beta-depleted transplantation in children. Whole-study findings and limits: After transplant, at about two months, alpha-beta T cells were reportedly derived from several hundred expanded graft clones. T-cell counts and diversity at one year following transplant were attributed mainly to newly produced T cells. Surviving recipient cells, namely T cells and thymic progenitors, were the source of high day-60 TCRbeta diversity in some patients.

This clonotype was seen more than once but under ten times. Its antigen is undetermined. Preparing the TCRbeta library involved the use of unique molecular identifiers. TCRdb fed the PCR reads into MiXCR, producing one record per CDR3 protein. The sample carries around 190,000 distinct CDR3 sequences, approximately 7% recorded once. Germline V gene data show CDR1 as MGHDK and CDR2 as SYGVNS. The V end was cut by 9 bases, the J end by 0 bases, with 8 bases between. This CDR3 spans 12 amino acids. This specimen consisted of PBMCs, obtained before TCRalphabeta/CD19-depleted stem cell transplant. The clonotype comes from a boy younger than 10 with acute lymphoblastic leukemia, due to receive a stem cell transplant. The V gene is TRBV25-1, the J gene TRBJ1-1, with a tentative D call TRBD1 (5 bases). The CDR3 spells CARTDLNTEAFF. The CDR3 region has the DNA TGTGCCAGGACAGACTTGAACACTGAAGCTTTCTTT.